This T cell receptor (beta chain) was sequenced in a study of Tregs in tolerant kidney transplant recipients. Concerning this clone: The CDR3 end lies 3 residues beyond the end of the read and is filled in from the germline J gene.

Libraries were prepared by immunoSEQ multiplex PCR; TCRdb keeps only in-frame clonotypes and omits some of them. The sample has 25,000 to 35,000 clones. The nonmyeloablative bone marrow transplants came from related graft donors, with transient mixed chimerism. The CDR3 sequence is 13 residues long. Germline V gene lookup returns CDR1 SGHAT and CDR2 FQNNGV. V lost 1 base and J 9 bases, leaving 10 bases between the germline ends. The chain joins TRBV11-2 to TRBJ2-1; D gene uncertain. The clonotype comes from a human patient who received a combined kidney and bone marrow transplant. Some T cells may have come from the graft donor. This specimen consisted of CD4+ T cells from blood (PBMCs), obtained 24 months after the transplant. CDR3 bases read: TGTGCCAGCAGCTTAGGGAGATCGGGTGAG. Protein sequence: CASSLGRSGE. The complete CDR3 reads CASSLGRSGEQFF.